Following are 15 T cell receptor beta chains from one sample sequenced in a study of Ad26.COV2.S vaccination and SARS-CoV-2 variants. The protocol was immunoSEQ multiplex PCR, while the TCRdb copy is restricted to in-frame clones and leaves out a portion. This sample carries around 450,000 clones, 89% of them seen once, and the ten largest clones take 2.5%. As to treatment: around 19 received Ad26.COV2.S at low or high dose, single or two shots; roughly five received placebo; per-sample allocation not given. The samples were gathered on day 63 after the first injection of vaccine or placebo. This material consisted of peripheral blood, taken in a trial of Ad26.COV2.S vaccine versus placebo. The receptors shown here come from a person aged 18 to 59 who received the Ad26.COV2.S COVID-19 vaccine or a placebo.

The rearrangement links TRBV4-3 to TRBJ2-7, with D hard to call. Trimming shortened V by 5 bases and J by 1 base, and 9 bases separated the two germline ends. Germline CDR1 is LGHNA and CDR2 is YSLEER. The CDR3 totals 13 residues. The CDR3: CASSRDRSYEQYF. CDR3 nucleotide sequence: TGCGCCAGCAGCAGGGATCGTTCCTACGAGCAGTACTTC.

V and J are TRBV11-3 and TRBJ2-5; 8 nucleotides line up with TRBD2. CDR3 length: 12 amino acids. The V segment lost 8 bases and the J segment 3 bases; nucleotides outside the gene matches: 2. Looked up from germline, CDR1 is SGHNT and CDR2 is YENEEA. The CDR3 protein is CASQREKETQYF. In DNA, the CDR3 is TGTGCCAGCCAGCGGGAGAAAGAGACCCAGTACTTC.

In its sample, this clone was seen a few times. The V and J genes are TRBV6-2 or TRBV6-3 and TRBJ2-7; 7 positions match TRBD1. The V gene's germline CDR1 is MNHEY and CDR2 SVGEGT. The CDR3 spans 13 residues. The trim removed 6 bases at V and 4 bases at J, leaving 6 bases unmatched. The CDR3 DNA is TGTGCCAGCAGCCGCCGACAGGGTTACGAGCAGTACTTC. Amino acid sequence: CASSRRQGYEQYF.

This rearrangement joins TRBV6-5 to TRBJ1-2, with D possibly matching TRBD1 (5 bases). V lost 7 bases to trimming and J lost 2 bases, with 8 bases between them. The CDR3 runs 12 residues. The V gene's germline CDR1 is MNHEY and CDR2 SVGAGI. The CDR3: CASNAGNYGYTF. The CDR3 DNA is TGTGCCAGCAATGCAGGGAACTATGGCTACACCTTC.

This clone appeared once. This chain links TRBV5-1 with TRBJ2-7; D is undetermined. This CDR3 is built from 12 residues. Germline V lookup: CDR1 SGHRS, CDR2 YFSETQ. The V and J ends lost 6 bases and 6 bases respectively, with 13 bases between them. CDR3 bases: TGCGCCAGCAACTCCCCCAAGGGCGAGCAGTACGTC. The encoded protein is CASNSPKGEQYV.

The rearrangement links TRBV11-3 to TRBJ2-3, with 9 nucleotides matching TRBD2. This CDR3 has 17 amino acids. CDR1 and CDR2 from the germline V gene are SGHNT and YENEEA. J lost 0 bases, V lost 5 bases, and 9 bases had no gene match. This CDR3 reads CASSRGGLASSTDTQYF. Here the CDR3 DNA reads TGTGCCAGCAGCCGAGGAGGACTAGCGTCGAGCACAGATACGCAGTATTTT.

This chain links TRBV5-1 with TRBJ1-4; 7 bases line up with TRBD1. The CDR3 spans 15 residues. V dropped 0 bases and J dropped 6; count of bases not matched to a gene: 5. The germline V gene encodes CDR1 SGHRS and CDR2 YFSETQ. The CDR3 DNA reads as TGCGCCAGCAGCTTGGCCGGGACAGCCGATGAAAAACTGTTTTTT. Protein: CASSLAGTADEKLFF.

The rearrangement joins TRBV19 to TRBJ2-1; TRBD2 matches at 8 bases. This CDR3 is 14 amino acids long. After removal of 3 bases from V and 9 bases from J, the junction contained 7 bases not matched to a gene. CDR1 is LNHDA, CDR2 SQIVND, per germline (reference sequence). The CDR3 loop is CASSIGLAPSEQFF. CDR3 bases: TGTGCCAGTAGTATCGGACTAGCCCCATCTGAGCAGTTCTTC. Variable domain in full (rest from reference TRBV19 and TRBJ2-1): DGGITQSPKYLFRKEGQNVTLSCEQNLNHDAMYWYRQDPGQGLRLIYYSQIVNDFQKGDIAEGYSVSREKKESFPLTVTSAQKNPTAFYLCASSIGLAPSEQFFGPGTRLTVL.

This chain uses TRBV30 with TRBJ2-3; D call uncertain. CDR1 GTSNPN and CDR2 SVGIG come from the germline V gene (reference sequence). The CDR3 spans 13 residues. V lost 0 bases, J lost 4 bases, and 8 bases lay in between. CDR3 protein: CAWSVSASDTQYF. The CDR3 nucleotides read TGTGCCTGGAGTGTTTCAGCGTCAGATACGCAGTATTTT. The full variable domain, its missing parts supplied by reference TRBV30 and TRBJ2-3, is SQTIHQWPATLVQPVGSPLSLECTVEGTSNPNLYWYRQAAGRGLQLLFYSVGIGQISSEVPQNLSASRPQDRQFILSSKKLLLSDSGFYLCAWSVSASDTQYFGPGTRLTVL.

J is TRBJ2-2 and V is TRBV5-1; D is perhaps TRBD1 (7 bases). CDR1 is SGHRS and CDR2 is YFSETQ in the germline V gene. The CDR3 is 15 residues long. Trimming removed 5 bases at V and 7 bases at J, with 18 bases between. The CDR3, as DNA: TGCGCCAGCAGAGGGGGGACAGCGTACGTCGGGGAGCTGTTTTTT. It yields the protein CASRGGTAYVGELFF.

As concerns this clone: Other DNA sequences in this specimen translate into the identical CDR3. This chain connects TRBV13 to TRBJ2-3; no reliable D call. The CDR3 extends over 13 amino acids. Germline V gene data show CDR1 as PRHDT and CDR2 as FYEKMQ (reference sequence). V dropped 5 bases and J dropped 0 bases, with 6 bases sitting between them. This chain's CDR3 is CASSPPSTDTQYF. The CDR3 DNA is TGTGCCAGCAGCCCCCCTAGCACAGATACGCAGTATTTT.

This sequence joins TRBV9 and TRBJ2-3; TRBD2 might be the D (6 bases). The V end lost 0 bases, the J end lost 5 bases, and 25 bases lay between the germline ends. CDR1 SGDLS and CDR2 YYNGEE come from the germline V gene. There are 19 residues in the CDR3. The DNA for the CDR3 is TGTGCCAGCAGCGTAGAAGGAGGACGGGGGTTGGGTTTAGTAGATACGCAGTATTTT. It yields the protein CASSVEGGRGLGLVDTQYF. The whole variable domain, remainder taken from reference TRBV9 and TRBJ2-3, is DSGVTQTPKHLITATGQRVTLRCSPRSGDLSVYWYQQSLDQGLQFLIQYYNGEERAKGNILERFSAQQFPDLHSELNLSSLELGDSALYFCASSVEGGRGLGLVDTQYFGPGTRLTVL.

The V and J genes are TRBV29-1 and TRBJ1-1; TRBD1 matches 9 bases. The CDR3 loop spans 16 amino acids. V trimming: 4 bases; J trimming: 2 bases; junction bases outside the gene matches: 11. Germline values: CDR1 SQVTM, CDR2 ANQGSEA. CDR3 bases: TGCAGCGTTGTACGGCGGGACAGGGCGAGAAACACTGAAGCTTTCTTT. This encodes CSVVRRDRARNTEAFF.

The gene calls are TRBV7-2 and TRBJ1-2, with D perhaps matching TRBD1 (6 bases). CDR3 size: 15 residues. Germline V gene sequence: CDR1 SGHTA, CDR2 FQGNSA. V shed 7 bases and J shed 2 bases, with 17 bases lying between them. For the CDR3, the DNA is TGTGCCAGCAACTCACGGGACACATTAAACTATGGCTACACCTTC. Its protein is CASNSRDTLNYGYTF.

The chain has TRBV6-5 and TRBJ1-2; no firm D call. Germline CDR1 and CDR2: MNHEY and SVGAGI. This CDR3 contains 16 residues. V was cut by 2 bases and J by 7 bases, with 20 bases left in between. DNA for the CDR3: TGTGCCAGCAGTTACGCCTCTACCGGACCTAAGGGTGGCTACACCTTC. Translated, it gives CASSYASTGPKGGYTF.